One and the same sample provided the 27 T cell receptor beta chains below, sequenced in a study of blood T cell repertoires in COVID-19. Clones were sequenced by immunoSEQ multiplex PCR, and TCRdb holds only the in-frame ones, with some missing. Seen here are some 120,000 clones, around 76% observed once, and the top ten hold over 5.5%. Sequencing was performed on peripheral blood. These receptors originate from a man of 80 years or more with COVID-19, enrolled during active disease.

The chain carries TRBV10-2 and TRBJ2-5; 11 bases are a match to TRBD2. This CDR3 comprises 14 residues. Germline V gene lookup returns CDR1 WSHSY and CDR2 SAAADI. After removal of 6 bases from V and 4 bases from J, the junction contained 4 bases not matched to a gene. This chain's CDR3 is CASRPGLAGETQYF. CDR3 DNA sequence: TGCGCCAGCAGACCTGGACTAGCGGGAGAGACCCAGTACTTC.

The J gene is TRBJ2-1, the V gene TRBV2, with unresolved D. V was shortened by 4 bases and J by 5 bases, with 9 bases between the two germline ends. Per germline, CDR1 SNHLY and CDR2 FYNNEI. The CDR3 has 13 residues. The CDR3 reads CASSVYSNNEQFF. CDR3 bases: TGTGCCAGCAGTGTATACAGCAACAATGAGCAGTTCTTC.

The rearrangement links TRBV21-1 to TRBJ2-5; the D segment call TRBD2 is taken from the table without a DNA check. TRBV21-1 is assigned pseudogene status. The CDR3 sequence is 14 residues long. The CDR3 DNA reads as TGTGCCAGCAGGTACTTCGGGGACCAAGAGACCCAGTACTTC. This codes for CASRYFGDQETQYF.

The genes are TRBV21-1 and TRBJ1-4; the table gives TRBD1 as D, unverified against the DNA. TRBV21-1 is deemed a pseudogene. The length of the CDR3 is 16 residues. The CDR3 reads CASSKGSGTGNEKLFF. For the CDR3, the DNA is TGTGCCAGCAGCAAAGGATCCGGGACAGGGAATGAAAAACTGTTTTTT.

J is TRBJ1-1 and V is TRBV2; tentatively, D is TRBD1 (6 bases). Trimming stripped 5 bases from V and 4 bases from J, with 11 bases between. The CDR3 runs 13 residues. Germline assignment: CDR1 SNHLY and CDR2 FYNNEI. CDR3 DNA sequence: TGTGCCAGCAGTACAGGGTCGGGCACTGAAGCTTTCTTT. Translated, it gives CASSTGSGTEAFF.

The CDR3 sequence: CASNPLAGAAGELFF. Here the CDR3 DNA reads TGTGCCAGCAACCCCCTAGCGGGAGCGGCCGGGGAGCTGTTTTTT. This chain connects TRBV27 to TRBJ2-2; 10 nucleotides align to TRBD2. The CDR3 has 15 residues. V shed 7 bases and J 6 bases; nucleotides not matched to a gene: 8. Germline-derived CDR1 and CDR2 are MNHEY and SMNVEV (reference sequence).

The CDR3 coding sequence is TGTGCCAGCAGCCCTGACAGGGTCGTTGGCTATGGCTACACCTTC. The encoded protein is CASSPDRVVGYGYTF. The V and J genes are TRBV21-1 and TRBJ1-2; the D call of TRBD1 is as the table states it, not checked on the DNA. TRBV21-1 represents a pseudogene. This CDR3 region has 15 residues.

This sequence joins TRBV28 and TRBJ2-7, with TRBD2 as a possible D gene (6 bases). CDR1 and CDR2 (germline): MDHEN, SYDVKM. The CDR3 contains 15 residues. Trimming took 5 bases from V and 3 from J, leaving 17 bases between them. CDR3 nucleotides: TGTGCCAGCAGTAACGAGGGCCTGGGGGGCTACGAGCAGTACTTC. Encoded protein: CASSNEGLGGYEQYF. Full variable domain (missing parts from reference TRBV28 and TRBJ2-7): DVKVTQSSRYLVKRTGEKVFLECVQDMDHENMFWYRQDPGLGLRLIYFSYDVKMKEKGDIPEGYSVSREKKERFSLILESASTNQTSMYLCASSNEGLGGYEQYFGPGTRLTVT.

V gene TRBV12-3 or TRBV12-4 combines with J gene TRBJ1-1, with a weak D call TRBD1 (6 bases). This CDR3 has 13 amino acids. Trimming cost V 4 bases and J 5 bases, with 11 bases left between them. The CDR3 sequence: CASSWGRGTEAFF. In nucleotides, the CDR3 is TGTGCCAGCAGTTGGGGCAGGGGAACTGAAGCTTTCTTT.

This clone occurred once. In nucleotides, the CDR3 is TGTGCCAGCAGCCGTGACAGGGTTGGTGAAAAACTGTTTTTT. It translates to CASSRDRVGEKLFF. The rearrangement links TRBV27 to TRBJ1-4, with 7 nucleotides matching TRBD1. The germline V gene encodes CDR1 MNHEY and CDR2 SMNVEV (reference sequence). The CDR3 spans 14 residues. Losses at the gene ends were 6 bases for V and 7 bases for J; bases not matched to a gene: 8.

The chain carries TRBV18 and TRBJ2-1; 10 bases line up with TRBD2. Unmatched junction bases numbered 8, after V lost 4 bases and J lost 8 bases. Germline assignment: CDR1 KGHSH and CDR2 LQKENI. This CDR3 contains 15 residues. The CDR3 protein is CASSRAAGGPDEQFF. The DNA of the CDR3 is TGTGCCAGCTCACGTGCAGCGGGAGGGCCGGATGAGCAGTTCTTC.

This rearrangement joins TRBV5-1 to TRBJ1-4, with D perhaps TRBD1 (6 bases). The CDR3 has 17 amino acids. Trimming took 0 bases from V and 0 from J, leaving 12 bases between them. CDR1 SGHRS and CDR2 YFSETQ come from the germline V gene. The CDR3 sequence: CASSLGGGGTTNEKLFF. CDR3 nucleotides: TGCGCCAGCAGCTTGGGTGGCGGGGGCACAACTAATGAAAAACTGTTTTTT.

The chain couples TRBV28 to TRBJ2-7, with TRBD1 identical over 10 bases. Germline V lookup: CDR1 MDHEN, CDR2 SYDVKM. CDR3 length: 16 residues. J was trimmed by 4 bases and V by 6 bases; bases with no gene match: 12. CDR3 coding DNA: TGTGCCAGCAGACCTGGGGGGGGACAGGGGACGTACGAGCAGTACTTC. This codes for CASRPGGGQGTYEQYF.

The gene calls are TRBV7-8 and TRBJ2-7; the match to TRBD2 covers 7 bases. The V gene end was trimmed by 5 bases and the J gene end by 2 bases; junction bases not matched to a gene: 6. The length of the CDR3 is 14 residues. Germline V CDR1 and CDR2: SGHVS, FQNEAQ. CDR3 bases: TGTGCCAGCAGCATGGGACTATCTACCTACGAGCAGTACTTC. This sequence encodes CASSMGLSTYEQYF.

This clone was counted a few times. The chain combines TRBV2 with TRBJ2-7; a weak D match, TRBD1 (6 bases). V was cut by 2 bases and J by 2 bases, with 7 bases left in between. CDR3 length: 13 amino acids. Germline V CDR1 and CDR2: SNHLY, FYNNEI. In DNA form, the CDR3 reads TGTGCCAGCAGTGAATGGGACACCTACGAGCAGTACTTC. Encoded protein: CASSEWDTYEQYF.

The DNA for the CDR3 is TGTGCCAGCAGTTACTCCCCGGGACAGAGCTACAATGAGCAGTTCTTC. Translation gives CASSYSPGQSYNEQFF. The chain couples TRBV6-5 to TRBJ2-1; 7 bases map to TRBD1. Germline CDR1 and CDR2: MNHEY and SVGAGI. The CDR3 sequence is 16 residues long. J lost 3 bases, V lost 0 bases, and 5 bases had no gene match.

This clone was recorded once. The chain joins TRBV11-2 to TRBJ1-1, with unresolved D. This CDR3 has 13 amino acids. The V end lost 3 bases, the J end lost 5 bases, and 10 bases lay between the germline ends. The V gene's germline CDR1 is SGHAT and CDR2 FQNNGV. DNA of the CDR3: TGTGCCAGCAGCTTTTCGTTGGAGACTGAAGCTTTCTTT. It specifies CASSFSLETEAFF. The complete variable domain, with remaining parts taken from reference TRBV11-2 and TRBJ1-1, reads EAGVAQSPRYKIIEKRQSVAFWCNPISGHATLYWYQQILGQGPKLLIQFQNNGVVDDSQLPKDRFSAERLKGVDSTLKIQPAKLEDSAVYLCASSFSLETEAFFGQGTRLTVV.

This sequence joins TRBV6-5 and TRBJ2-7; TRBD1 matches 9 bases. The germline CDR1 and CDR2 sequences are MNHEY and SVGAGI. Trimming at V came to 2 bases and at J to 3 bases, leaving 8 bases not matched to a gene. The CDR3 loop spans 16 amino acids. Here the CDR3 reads CASSYRYGTGHYEQYF. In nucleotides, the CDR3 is TGTGCCAGCAGTTACCGGTACGGGACAGGGCACTACGAGCAGTACTTC.

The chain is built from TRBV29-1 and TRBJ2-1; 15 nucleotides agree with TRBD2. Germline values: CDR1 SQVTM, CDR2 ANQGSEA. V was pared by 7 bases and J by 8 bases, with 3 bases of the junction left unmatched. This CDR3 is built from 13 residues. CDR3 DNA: TGCAGCGGCGGACTAGCGGGAGGGGATGAGCAGTTCTTC. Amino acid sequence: CSGGLAGGDEQFF.

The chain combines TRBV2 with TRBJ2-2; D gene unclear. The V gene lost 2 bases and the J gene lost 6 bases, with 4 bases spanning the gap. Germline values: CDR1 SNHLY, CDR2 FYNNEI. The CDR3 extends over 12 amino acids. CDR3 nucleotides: TGTGCCAGCAGTGAAATCTCCGGGGAGCTGTTTTTT. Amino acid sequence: CASSEISGELFF.

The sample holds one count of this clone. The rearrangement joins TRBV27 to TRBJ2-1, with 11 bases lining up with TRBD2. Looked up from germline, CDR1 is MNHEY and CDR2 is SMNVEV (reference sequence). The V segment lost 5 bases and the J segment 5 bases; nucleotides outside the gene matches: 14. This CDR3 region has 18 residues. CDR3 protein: CASSPTSGSSLGHNEQFF. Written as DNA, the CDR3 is TGTGCCAGCAGTCCCACTAGCGGGAGTTCTTTGGGGCACAATGAGCAGTTCTTC.

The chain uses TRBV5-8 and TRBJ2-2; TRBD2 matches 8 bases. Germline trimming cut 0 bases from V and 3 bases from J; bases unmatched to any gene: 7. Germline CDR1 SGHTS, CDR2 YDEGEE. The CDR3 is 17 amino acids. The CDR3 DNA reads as TGTGCCAGCAGCTTGGCGAGCGGGAGAGGAGACACCGGGGAGCTGTTTTTT. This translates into CASSLASGRGDTGELFF. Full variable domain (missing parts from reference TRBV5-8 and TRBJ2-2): EAGVTQSPTHLIKTRGQQATLRCSPISGHTSVYWYQQALGLGLQFLLWYDEGEERNRGNFPPRFSGRQFPNYSSELNVNALELEDSALYLCASSLASGRGDTGELFFGEGSRLTVL.

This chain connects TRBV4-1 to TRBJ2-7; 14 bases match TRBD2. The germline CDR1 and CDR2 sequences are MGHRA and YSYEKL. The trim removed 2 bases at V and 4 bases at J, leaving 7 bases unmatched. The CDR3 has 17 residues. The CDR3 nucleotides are TGCGCCAGCAGCCAAATGGGGACTAGCGGGAGCAATTACGAGCAGTACTTC. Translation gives CASSQMGTSGSNYEQYF.

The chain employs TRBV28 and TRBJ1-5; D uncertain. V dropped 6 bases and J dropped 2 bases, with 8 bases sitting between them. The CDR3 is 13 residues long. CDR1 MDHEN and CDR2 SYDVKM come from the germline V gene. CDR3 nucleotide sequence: TGTGCCAGCAGAAGACACGGCAATCAGCCCCAGCATTTT. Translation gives CASRRHGNQPQHF.

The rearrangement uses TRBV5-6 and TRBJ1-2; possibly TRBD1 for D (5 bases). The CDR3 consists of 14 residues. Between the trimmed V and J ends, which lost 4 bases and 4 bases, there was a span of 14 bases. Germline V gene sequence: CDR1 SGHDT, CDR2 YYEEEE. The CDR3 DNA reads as TGTGCCAGCAGCCTCAGGGCACTATCCTATGGCTACACCTTC. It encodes CASSLRALSYGYTF.

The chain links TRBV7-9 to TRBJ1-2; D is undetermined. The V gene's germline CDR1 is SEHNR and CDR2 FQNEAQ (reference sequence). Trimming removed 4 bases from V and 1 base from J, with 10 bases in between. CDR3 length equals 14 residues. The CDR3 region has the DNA TGTGCCAGCAGCTCGCAGGCGAGTAACTATGGCTACACCTTC. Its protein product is CASSSQASNYGYTF.

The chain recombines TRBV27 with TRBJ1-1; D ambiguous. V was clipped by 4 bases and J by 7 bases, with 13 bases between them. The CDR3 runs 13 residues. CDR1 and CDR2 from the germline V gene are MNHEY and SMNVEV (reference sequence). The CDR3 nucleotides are TGTGCCAGCAGTTCTCGGGGAGGTATTGAAGCTTTCTTT. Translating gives CASSSRGGIEAFF.